These 30 T cell receptor beta chains were all obtained from the same sample, sequenced in a study of shared clonotypes between healthy human individuals. The table came from immunoSEQ multiplex PCR; TCRdb's copy has only in-frame clones and leaves some out. The data show millions of clones, 90% to 95% seen once. Source material: naive CD4+ T cells sorted from blood. The subset was: CD45RA+ positively selected. These receptors all come from a man aged 18-30 years in good health.

This sequence joins TRBV28 and TRBJ2-7, with D perhaps given as TRBD1 or TRBD2 (5 bases each). Germline V lookup: CDR1 MDHEN, CDR2 SYDVKM. The ends were cut back, 9 bases at V and 3 bases at J, with 18 bases in the middle. The CDR3 loop spans 14 amino acids. The CDR3: CASSRENGSYEQYF. Here the CDR3 DNA reads TGTGCCAGTAGCAGGGAGAACGGTAGCTACGAGCAGTACTTC.

The chain combines TRBV19 with TRBJ1-2; 11 bases match TRBD1. The CDR3 spans 14 residues. From germline, CDR1 is LNHDA and CDR2 SQIVND (reference sequence). Trimming removed 5 bases from V and 8 bases from J; junction bases left unmatched: 7. CDR3 nucleotide sequence: TGTGCCAGTAGTTCGGGACAGGGGGTTCAAGGCTACACCTTC. This translates into CASSSGQGVQGYTF. Filled out from reference TRBV19 and TRBJ1-2, the complete variable domain reads DGGITQSPKYLFRKEGQNVTLSCEQNLNHDAMYWYRQDPGQGLRLIYYSQIVNDFQKGDIAEGYSVSREKKESFPLTVTSAQKNPTAFYLCASSSGQGVQGYTFGSGTRLTVV.

The rearrangement joins TRBV5-1 to TRBJ1-2; D might be TRBD1 (5 bases). The CDR3 has 15 amino acids. CDR1 is SGHRS, CDR2 YFSETQ, per germline. The ends were cut back, 0 bases at V and 1 base at J, with 10 bases in the middle. This CDR3 reads CASSLGQTVNYGYTF. The CDR3 region has the DNA TGCGCCAGCAGCTTGGGACAGACAGTTAACTATGGCTACACCTTC. Full variable domain (remainder filled in from reference TRBV5-1 and TRBJ1-2): KAGVTQTPRYLIKTRGQQVTLSCSPISGHRSVSWYQQTPGQGLQFLFEYFSETQRNKGNFPGRFSGRQFSNSRSEMNVSTLELGDSALYLCASSLGQTVNYGYTFGSGTRLTVV.

V usage is TRBV7-2 and J usage is TRBJ1-1; 7 positions agree with TRBD1. From germline, CDR1 is SGHTA and CDR2 FQGNSA. The CDR3 is 20 amino acids. The V gene end was trimmed by 0 bases and the J gene end by 3 bases; junction bases not matched to a gene: 19. Written as DNA, the CDR3 is TGTGCCAGCAGCTTAGCCCCGATTATTTCCCCGACAGGGACGGACACTGAAGCTTTCTTT. It encodes CASSLAPIISPTGTDTEAFF.

This chain uses TRBV11-2 with TRBJ2-4; 7 bases match TRBD1. Losses at the gene ends were 1 base for V and 6 bases for J; bases not matched to a gene: 6. Germline V gene sequence: CDR1 SGHAT, CDR2 FQNNGV. This CDR3 spans 15 amino acids. This chain's CDR3 is CASSLGDRDRNIQYF. CDR3 sequence (DNA): TGTGCCAGCAGCTTAGGAGACAGGGATAGAAACATTCAGTACTTC.

The chain is built from TRBV18 and TRBJ2-4; perhaps TRBD2 as D (5 bases). Germline CDR1 and CDR2: KGHSH and LQKENI. Trimming took 2 bases from V and 0 from J, leaving 11 bases between them. The CDR3 length is 16 residues. In DNA form, the CDR3 reads TGTGCCAGCTCACCAAGAAGCGGTCTAGCCAAAAACATTCAGTACTTC. Amino acid sequence: CASSPRSGLAKNIQYF.

The J gene is TRBJ2-5, the V gene TRBV5-4; D not certain. The CDR3 sequence is 14 residues long. V dropped 0 bases and J dropped 5 bases, with 11 bases sitting between them. Per the germline V gene, CDR1 is SGHNT and CDR2 is YYREEE (reference sequence). The CDR3 loop reads CASSLAPDGETQYF. CDR3 bases: TGTGCCAGCAGCTTGGCGCCAGACGGGGAGACCCAGTACTTC.

The chain combines TRBV2 with TRBJ2-1; TRBD2 might be the D (6 bases). Between the trimmed V and J ends, which lost 0 bases and 2 bases, there was a span of 8 bases. The CDR3 runs to 15 residues. Germline CDR1 and CDR2: SNHLY and FYNNEI. The CDR3 region has the DNA TGTGCCAGCAGTGAAGCGGGACTGCCCTACAATGAGCAGTTCTTC. Encoded protein: CASSEAGLPYNEQFF.

V usage is TRBV19 and J usage is TRBJ1-5; D uncertain. V lost 9 bases to trimming and J lost 2 bases, with 8 bases between them. The CDR3 is 12 residues long. Germline assignment: CDR1 LNHDA and CDR2 SQIVND (reference sequence). The CDR3 region is CASKVGNQPQHF. CDR3 DNA sequence: TGTGCCAGCAAGGTGGGCAATCAGCCCCAGCATTTT.

V and J are TRBV10-1 and TRBJ2-7, with TRBD1 matching 8 bases. In germline, CDR1 is WNHNN, CDR2 SYGVQD (reference sequence). The CDR3 is made up of 13 amino acids. Trimming took 6 bases from V and 8 from J; bases not matched to a gene: 9. The CDR3 region is CASRDRETGQQYF. The CDR3 bases are TGCGCCAGCAGGGACAGGGAAACTGGACAGCAGTACTTC.

This sequence joins TRBV2 and TRBJ2-4; TRBD1 or TRBD2 may be the D gene (5 bases each). This CDR3 has 12 amino acids. Trimming cost V 6 bases and J 6 bases, with 9 bases left between them. The germline gives CDR1 SNHLY, CDR2 FYNNEI. The CDR3 bases are TGTGCCAGCAGAGCCGGGACAAACATTCAGTACTTC. Protein: CASRAGTNIQYF.

The chain employs TRBV6-6 and TRBJ2-7, with TRBD2 matching over 7 bases. CDR3 length: 14 residues. Looked up from germline, CDR1 is MNHNY and CDR2 is SVGAGI (reference sequence). The junction had 6 bases not matched to a gene; V was cut back by 2 bases and J by 5 bases. CDR3 in amino acids: CASSYPGRVHEQYF. In DNA, the CDR3 is TGTGCCAGCAGTTACCCGGGGAGGGTTCACGAGCAGTACTTC.

This clone was detected only once. The rearrangement uses TRBV5-1 and TRBJ2-5; a possible D gene is TRBD1 (5 bases). Germline assignment: CDR1 SGHRS and CDR2 YFSETQ. The CDR3 is made up of 15 amino acids. Trimming pared 0 bases from V and 2 bases from J, leaving 11 bases between. The CDR3 reads CASSLASGAQETQYF. The CDR3 nucleotides are TGCGCCAGCAGCTTGGCTTCTGGGGCACAAGAGACCCAGTACTTC.

The chain uses TRBV2 and TRBJ2-3; TRBD1 is a possible D gene (5 bases). The V end was cut by 8 bases, the J end by 2 bases, with 17 bases between. There are 15 residues in the CDR3. Germline V lookup: CDR1 SNHLY, CDR2 FYNNEI. The CDR3 here is CASVPRGGVTDTQYF. The DNA for the CDR3 is TGTGCCAGCGTCCCTAGGGGCGGAGTCACAGATACGCAGTATTTT.

The rearrangement joins TRBV19 to TRBJ2-3; 7 nucleotides align to TRBD2. The CDR3 runs 12 residues. Per germline, CDR1 LNHDA and CDR2 SQIVND (reference sequence). V lost 10 bases to trimming and J lost 6 bases; unmatched junction nucleotides: 7. The CDR3 loop reads CATQRDRDTQYF. In DNA form, the CDR3 reads TGTGCCACTCAGCGGGATAGGGATACGCAGTATTTT.

This clone appeared once. Other DNA sequences from this sample encode an identical CDR3 as well. The chain is built from TRBV5-6 and TRBJ2-7; D not certain. Germline values: CDR1 SGHDT, CDR2 YYEEEE. Trimming left V 2 bases short and J 0 bases short, with 9 bases between. CDR3 length: 14 amino acids. The CDR3 protein is CASSLPGSSYEQYF. CDR3 DNA sequence: TGTGCCAGCAGCTTACCAGGCAGCTCCTACGAGCAGTACTTC.

The chain recombines TRBV27 with TRBJ2-1; 8 bases are shared with TRBD2. The CDR3 spans 17 residues. With V trimmed by 0 bases and J by 3 bases, 7 bases remained unmatched. Looked up from germline, CDR1 is MNHEY and CDR2 is SMNVEV (reference sequence). CDR3 sequence reads: CASSLSAGGTSYNEQFF. Written as DNA, the CDR3 is TGTGCCAGCAGTTTATCGGCGGGCGGGACTAGCTACAATGAGCAGTTCTTC.

The chain links TRBV5-1 to TRBJ1-1, with D uncertain. Per germline, CDR1 SGHRS and CDR2 YFSETQ. Trimming removed 3 bases from V and 2 bases from J, with 14 bases in between. The CDR3 is 15 residues long. In DNA form, the CDR3 reads TGCGCCAGCAGCTCCATCCCCAGCAGAAACACTGAAGCTTTCTTT. Protein: CASSSIPSRNTEAFF.

With regard to this clone: The sample has other DNA sequences that encode this CDR3 too. The chain couples TRBV4-1 to TRBJ1-5; no clear D gene. Trimming took 3 bases from V and 0 from J, leaving 9 bases between them. Germline lookup yields CDR1 MGHRA and CDR2 YSYEKL. The CDR3 loop spans 15 amino acids. The CDR3 spells CASSQAGYSNQPQHF. The CDR3 nucleotides read TGCGCCAGCAGCCAGGCAGGATATAGCAATCAGCCCCAGCATTTT.

With regard to this clone: Other DNA sequences in the sample encode the same CDR3. CDR3 sequence (DNA): TGTGCCAGCTCACCACGACTAGCGGGAATCACCGGGGAGCTGTTTTTT. It codes for CASSPRLAGITGELFF. This sequence joins TRBV18 and TRBJ2-2; TRBD2 matches at 11 bases. Germline values: CDR1 KGHSH, CDR2 LQKENI. With V trimmed by 1 base and J by 4 bases, 2 bases remained unmatched. The CDR3 consists of 16 residues.

This clone has just one count. The V and J genes are TRBV18 and TRBJ2-1, with 8 bases identical to TRBD1. The CDR3 has 16 amino acids. The junction had 12 bases not matched to a gene; V was cut back by 3 bases and J by 8 bases. CDR1 and CDR2 from the germline V gene are KGHSH and LQKENI. CDR3 amino acids: CASSPFLHGQGDEQFF. Here the CDR3 DNA reads TGTGCCAGCTCACCCTTTCTTCATGGACAGGGCGATGAGCAGTTCTTC. The full variable domain, its missing parts supplied by reference TRBV18 and TRBJ2-1, is NAGVMQNPRHLVRRRGQEARLRCSPMKGHSHVYWYRQLPEEGLKFMVYLQKENIIDESGMPKERFSAEFPKEGPSILRIQQVVRGDSAAYFCASSPFLHGQGDEQFFGPGTRLTVL.

The J gene is TRBJ1-1, the V gene TRBV6-5; D remains unclear. The CDR3 consists of 14 residues. Per germline, CDR1 MNHEY and CDR2 SVGAGI. V shed 2 bases and J shed 4 bases, with 11 bases lying between them. As DNA, the CDR3 is TGTGCCAGCAGTTACCTGGATAGGCCCACTGAAGCTTTCTTT. This gives the protein CASSYLDRPTEAFF.

V usage is TRBV19 and J usage is TRBJ1-5, with D tentatively TRBD1 (6 bases). The CDR3 is made up of 13 amino acids. The ends were cut back, 7 bases at V and 6 bases at J, with 13 bases in the middle. Germline loops: CDR1 LNHDA, CDR2 SQIVND (reference sequence). The CDR3 DNA follows: TGTGCCAGTAACAGGGAGTTGGTTCAGCCCCAGCATTTT. As protein: CASNRELVQPQHF. Together with reference TRBV19 and TRBJ1-5, the CDR3 gives the full variable domain: DGGITQSPKYLFRKEGQNVTLSCEQNLNHDAMYWYRQDPGQGLRLIYYSQIVNDFQKGDIAEGYSVSREKKESFPLTVTSAQKNPTAFYLCASNRELVQPQHFGDGTRLSIL.

The gene calls are TRBV9 and TRBJ2-3; 8 positions match TRBD2. There are 18 residues in the CDR3. The V segment lost 3 bases and the J segment 0 bases; nucleotides outside the gene matches: 12. From germline, CDR1 is SGDLS and CDR2 YYNGEE. The chain's CDR3 is CASSDASTTSGSTDTQYF. The CDR3, as DNA: TGTGCCAGCAGCGACGCCTCAACTACTAGCGGCAGCACAGATACGCAGTATTTT.

The chain has TRBV5-1 and TRBJ2-5, with D possibly TRBD2 on 6 matching bases. In germline, CDR1 is SGHRS, CDR2 YFSETQ. The CDR3 spans 16 residues. Trimming left V 4 bases short and J 5 bases short, with 21 bases between. For the CDR3, the DNA is TGCGCCAGCAGCCCCGGGGGTGGCCTCCCAGGGGAGACCCAGTACTTC. As protein: CASSPGGGLPGETQYF.

CDR3 loop: CASNPTPGEDYGYTF. CDR3 DNA: TGCGCCAGCAATCCCACCCCAGGGGAGGACTATGGCTACACCTTC. The V gene is TRBV5-1, the J gene TRBJ1-2, with TRBD1 as a possible D gene (6 bases). Trimming cost V 6 bases and J 3 bases, with 18 bases left between them. There are 15 residues in the CDR3. The V gene's germline CDR1 is SGHRS and CDR2 YFSETQ. Based on the CDR3 plus reference TRBV5-1 and TRBJ1-2, the full variable domain is KAGVTQTPRYLIKTRGQQVTLSCSPISGHRSVSWYQQTPGQGLQFLFEYFSETQRNKGNFPGRFSGRQFSNSRSEMNVSTLELGDSALYLCASNPTPGEDYGYTFGSGTRLTVV.

The chain carries TRBV4-3 and TRBJ1-2; the D gene is possibly TRBD1 (6 bases). The CDR3 sequence is 15 residues long. The germline V gene has CDR1 LGHNA and CDR2 YSLEER. Deletions cut 4 bases from V and 4 bases from J, with 16 bases between. The CDR3 DNA reads TGCGCCAGCAGCCTACTAGGAGGGGGTGGCTATGGCTACACCTTC. Translated: CASSLLGGGGYGYTF.

The gene calls are TRBV4-1 and TRBJ2-2; D possibly corresponds to TRBD2 (5 bases). Germline loops: CDR1 MGHRA, CDR2 YSYEKL. V lost 2 bases, J lost 2 bases, and 9 bases lay in between. The CDR3 runs 15 residues. CDR3 sequence reads: CASSQNLANTGELFF. The CDR3 DNA is TGCGCCAGCAGCCAAAATCTAGCAAACACCGGGGAGCTGTTTTTT.

The genes are TRBV9 and TRBJ2-2; D gene ambiguous. The CDR3 is made up of 15 amino acids. Deletions cut 7 bases from V and 1 base from J, with 14 bases between. The germline CDR1 and CDR2 sequences are SGDLS and YYNGEE. CDR3 coding DNA: TGTGCCAGCTCACGGACCGGTAAGAACACCGGGGAGCTGTTTTTT. It is translated as CASSRTGKNTGELFF.

This clone has only one observation. The V and J genes are TRBV11-2 and TRBJ1-2; D perhaps matches TRBD1 (5 bases). Looked up from germline, CDR1 is SGHAT and CDR2 is FQNNGV. V lost 4 bases and J lost 4, with 22 bases in between. This CDR3 is 17 amino acids long. This CDR3 reads CASSYRGIQGVGYGYTF. The CDR3 nucleotides read TGTGCCAGCAGCTACCGGGGCATTCAGGGAGTAGGCTATGGCTACACCTTC.